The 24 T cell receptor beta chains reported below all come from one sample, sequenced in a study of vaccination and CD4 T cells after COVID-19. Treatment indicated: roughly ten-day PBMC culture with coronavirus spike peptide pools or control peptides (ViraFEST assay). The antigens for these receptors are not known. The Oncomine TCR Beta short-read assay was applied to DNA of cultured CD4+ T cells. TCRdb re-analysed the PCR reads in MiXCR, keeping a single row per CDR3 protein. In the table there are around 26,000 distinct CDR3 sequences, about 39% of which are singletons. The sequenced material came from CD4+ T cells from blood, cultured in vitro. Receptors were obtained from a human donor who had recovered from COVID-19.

The DNA for the CDR3 is TGTGCCAGCAGCCTTACTAGCGGGAGGACGAATGAGCAGTTCTTC. Protein sequence: CASSLTSGRTNEQFF. V and J are TRBV7-9 and TRBJ2-1, with 12 bases identical to TRBD2. The CDR3 length is 15 residues. Losses at the gene ends were 5 bases for V and 7 bases for J; bases not matched to a gene: 6. From germline, CDR1 is SEHNR and CDR2 FQNEAQ (reference sequence).

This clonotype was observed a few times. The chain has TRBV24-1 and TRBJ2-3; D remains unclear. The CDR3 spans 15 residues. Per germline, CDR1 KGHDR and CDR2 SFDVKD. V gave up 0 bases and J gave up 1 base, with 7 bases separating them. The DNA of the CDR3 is TGTGCCACCAGTGATTTGGATCAGGGCACAGATACGCAGTATTTT. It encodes CATSDLDQGTDTQYF.

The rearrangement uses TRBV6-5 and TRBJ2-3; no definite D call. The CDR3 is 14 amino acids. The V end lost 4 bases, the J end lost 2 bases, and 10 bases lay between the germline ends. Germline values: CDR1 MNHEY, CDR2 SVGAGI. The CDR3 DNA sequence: TGTGCCAGCAGTTCCGGAACCTACACAGATACGCAGTATTTT. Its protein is CASSSGTYTDTQYF.

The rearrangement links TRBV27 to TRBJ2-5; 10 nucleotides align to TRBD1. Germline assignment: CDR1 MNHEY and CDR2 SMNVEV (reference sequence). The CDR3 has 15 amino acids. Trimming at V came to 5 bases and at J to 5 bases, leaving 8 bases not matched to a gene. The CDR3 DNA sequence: TGTGCCAGCAGTCCGAAGACAGGGGGCCTCGAGACCCAGTACTTC. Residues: CASSPKTGGLETQYF.

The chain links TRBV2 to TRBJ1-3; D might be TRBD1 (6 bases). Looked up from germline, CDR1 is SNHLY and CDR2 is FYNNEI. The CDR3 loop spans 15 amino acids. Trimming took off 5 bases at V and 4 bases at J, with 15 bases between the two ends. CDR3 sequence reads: CASSNIQGTGNTIYF. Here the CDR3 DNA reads TGTGCCAGCAGTAATATACAGGGTACAGGAAACACCATATATTTT.

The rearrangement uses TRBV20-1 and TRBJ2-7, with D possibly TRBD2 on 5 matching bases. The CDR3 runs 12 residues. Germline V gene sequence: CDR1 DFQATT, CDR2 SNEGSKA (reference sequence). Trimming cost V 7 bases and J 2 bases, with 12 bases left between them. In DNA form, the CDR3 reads TGCAGTGTAAAGCGGTTAACCTACGAGCAGTACTTC. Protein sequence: CSVKRLTYEQYF.

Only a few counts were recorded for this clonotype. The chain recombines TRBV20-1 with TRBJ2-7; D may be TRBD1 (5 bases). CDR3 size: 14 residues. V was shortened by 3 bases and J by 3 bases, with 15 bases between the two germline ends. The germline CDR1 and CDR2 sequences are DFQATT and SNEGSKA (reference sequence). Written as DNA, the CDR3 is TGCAGTGCTAGCCGTCCAGGGCCCCTCTACGAGCAGTACTTC. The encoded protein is CSASRPGPLYEQYF.

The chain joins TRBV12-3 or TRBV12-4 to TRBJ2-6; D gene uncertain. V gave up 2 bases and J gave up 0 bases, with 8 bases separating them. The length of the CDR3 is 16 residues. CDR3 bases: TGTGCCAGCAGTTTAACGAGGAGCTCTGGGGCCAACGTCCTGACTTTC. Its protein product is CASSLTRSSGANVLTF.

CDR3 sequence (DNA): TGTGCCAGCAGTGAAAGAGGGAACACTGAAGCTTTCTTT. Residues: CASSERGNTEAFF. The chain links TRBV6-1 to TRBJ1-1; no clear D. Trimming shortened V by 2 bases and J by 1 base, and 5 bases separated the two germline ends. Germline V CDR1 and CDR2: MNHNS, SASEGT. The CDR3 sequence is 13 residues long.

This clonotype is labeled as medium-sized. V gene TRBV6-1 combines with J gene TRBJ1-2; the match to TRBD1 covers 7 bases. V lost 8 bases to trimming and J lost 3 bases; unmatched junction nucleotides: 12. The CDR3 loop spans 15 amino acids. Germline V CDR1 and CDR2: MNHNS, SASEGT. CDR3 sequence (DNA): TGTGCCAGCCAATGGACAGGCGGGGGCGACTATGGCTACACCTTC. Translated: CASQWTGGGDYGYTF.

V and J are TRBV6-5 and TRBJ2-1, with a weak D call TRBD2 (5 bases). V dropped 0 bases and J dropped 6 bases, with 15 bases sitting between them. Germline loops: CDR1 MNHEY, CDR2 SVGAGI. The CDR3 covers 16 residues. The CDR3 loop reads CASSYSKRSGFNEQFF. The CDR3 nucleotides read TGTGCCAGCAGTTACTCGAAACGGAGCGGATTCAATGAGCAGTTCTTC.

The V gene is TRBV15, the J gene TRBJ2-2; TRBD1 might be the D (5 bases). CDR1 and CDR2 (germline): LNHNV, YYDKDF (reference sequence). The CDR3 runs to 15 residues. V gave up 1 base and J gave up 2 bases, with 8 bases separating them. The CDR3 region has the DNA TGTGCCACCAGCAGAGGTCAGGGAAACACCGGGGAGCTGTTTTTT. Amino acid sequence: CATSRGQGNTGELFF.

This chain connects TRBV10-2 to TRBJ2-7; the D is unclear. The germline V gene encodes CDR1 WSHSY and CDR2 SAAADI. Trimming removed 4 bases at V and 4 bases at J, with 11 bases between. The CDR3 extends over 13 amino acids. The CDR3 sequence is CASSVRVWYEQYF. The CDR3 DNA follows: TGCGCCAGCAGTGTGCGTGTTTGGTACGAGCAGTACTTC.

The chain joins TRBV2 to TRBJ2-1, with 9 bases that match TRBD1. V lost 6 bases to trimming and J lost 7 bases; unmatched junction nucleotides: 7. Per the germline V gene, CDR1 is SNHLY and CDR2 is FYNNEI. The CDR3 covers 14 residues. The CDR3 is CASSDRTGVNEQFF. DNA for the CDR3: TGTGCCAGCAGCGACCGGACAGGGGTGAATGAGCAGTTCTTC.

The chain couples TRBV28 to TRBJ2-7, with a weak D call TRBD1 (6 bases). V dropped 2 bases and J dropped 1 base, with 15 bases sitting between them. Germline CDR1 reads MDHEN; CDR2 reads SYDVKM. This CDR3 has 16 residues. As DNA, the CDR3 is TGTGCCAGCAGTTTACCCCAGGCAGGGGATTCCTACGAGCAGTACTTC. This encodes CASSLPQAGDSYEQYF.

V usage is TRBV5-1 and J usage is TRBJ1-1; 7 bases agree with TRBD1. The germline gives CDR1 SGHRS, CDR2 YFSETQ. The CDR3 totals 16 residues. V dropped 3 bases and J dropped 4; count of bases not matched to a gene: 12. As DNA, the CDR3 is TGCGCCAGCAGCTCCCAAGGGAGAGGGGGCGGCACTGAAGCTTTCTTT. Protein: CASSSQGRGGGTEAFF.

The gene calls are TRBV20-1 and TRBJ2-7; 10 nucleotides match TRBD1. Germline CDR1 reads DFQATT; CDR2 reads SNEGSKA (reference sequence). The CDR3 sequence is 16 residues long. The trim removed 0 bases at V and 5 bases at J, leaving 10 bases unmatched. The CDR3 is CSARDSLGQGPHEQYF. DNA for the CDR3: TGCAGTGCTAGAGATAGTCTGGGACAGGGGCCCCACGAGCAGTACTTC.

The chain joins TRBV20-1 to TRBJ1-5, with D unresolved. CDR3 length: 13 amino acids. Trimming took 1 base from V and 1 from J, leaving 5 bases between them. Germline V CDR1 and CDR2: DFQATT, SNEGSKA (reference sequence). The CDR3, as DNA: TGCAGTGCTAGAGTCGGCAGCAATCAGCCCCAGCATTTT. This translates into CSARVGSNQPQHF.

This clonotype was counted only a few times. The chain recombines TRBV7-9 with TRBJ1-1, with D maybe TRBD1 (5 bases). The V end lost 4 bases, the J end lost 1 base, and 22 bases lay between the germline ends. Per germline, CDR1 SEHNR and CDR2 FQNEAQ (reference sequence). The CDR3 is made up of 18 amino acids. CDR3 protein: CASSSGHRDVVPNTEAFF. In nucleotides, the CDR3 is TGTGCCAGCAGCTCCGGTCACCGGGACGTGGTTCCGAACACTGAAGCTTTCTTT.

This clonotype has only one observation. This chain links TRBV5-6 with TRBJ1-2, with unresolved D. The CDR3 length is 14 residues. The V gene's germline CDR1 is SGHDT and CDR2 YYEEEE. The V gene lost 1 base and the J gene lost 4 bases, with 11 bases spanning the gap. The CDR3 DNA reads TGTGCCAGCAGCTTGTCCCGGCAGTCCTATGGCTACACCTTC. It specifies CASSLSRQSYGYTF. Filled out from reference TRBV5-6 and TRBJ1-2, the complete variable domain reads DAGVTQSPTHLIKTRGQQVTLRCSPKSGHDTVSWYQQALGQGPQFIFQYYEEEERQRGNFPDRFSGHQFPNYSSELNVNALLLGDSALYLCASSLSRQSYGYTFGSGTRLTVV.

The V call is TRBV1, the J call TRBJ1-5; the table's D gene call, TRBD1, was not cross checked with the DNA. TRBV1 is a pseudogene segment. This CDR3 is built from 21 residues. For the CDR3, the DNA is TGCACCAGCAGCCAAACCACGTCGCGGGACGGAGGAGACCTTAGCAATCAGCCCCAGCATTTT. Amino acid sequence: CTSSQTTSRDGGDLSNQPQHF.

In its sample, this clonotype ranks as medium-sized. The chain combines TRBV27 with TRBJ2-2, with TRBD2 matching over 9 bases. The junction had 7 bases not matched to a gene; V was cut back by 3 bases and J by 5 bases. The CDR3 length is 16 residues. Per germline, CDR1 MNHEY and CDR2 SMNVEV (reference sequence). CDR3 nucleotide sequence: TGTGCCAGCAGTTTTACCGGGACTAGCAGGACCGGGGAGCTGTTTTTT. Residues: CASSFTGTSRTGELFF.

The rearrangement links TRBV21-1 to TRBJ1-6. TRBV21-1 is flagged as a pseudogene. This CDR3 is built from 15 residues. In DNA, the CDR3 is TGTGCCAGCAGCAAAGAGTTCGACGGAAGTTCACCCCTCCACTTT. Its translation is CASSKEFDGSSPLHF.

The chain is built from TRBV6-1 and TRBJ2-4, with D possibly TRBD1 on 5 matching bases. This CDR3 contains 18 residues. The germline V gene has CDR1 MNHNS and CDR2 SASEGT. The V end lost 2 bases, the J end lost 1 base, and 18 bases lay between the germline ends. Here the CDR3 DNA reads TGTGCCAGCAGTGAAAGACAGTGGCTCCTTTCCGCCAAAAACATTCAGTACTTC. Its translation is CASSERQWLLSAKNIQYF.